The 5 T cell receptor beta chains below were found in one sample sequenced in a study of CD8 T cells in Susac syndrome. RNA totalling roughly 0.5 to 1 ug underwent reverse transcription with random hexamers. TCRdb passed the immunoSEQ multiplex PCR reads through MiXCR, listing each CDR3 protein once. The sample yields 130,000 or so distinct CDR3 sequences, roughly 80% seen once. Sample: CD8+ T cells from PBMCs. The receptors here all came from a human donor with multiple sclerosis.

This chain connects TRBV4-1 to TRBJ1-4, with D unresolved. V lost 0 bases to trimming and J lost 6 bases, with 11 bases between them. CDR3 length: 15 amino acids. Germline V lookup: CDR1 MGHRA, CDR2 YSYEKL. The CDR3 DNA follows: TGCGCCAGCAGCCAAGATCCGGGTCCTCATGAAAAACTGTTTTTT. Protein product: CASSQDPGPHEKLFF.

The chain recombines TRBV4-1 with TRBJ2-1, with 9 bases lining up with TRBD2. Germline lookup yields CDR1 MGHRA and CDR2 YSYEKL. The CDR3 has 17 residues. V trimming: 0 bases; J trimming: 2 bases; junction bases outside the gene matches: 5. For the CDR3, the DNA is TGCGCCAGCAGCCAAGATCCCCCTAGCGGGGCCTACAATGAGCAGTTCTTC. As protein: CASSQDPPSGAYNEQFF.

V usage is TRBV6-5 and J usage is TRBJ2-3, with 8 nucleotides matching TRBD1. This CDR3 region has 17 residues. In germline, CDR1 is MNHEY, CDR2 SVGAGI. Trimming removed 4 bases from V and 2 bases from J; junction bases left unmatched: 11. CDR3 region: CASSLIAGTGLTDTQYF. In nucleotides, the CDR3 is TGTGCCAGCAGTTTAATTGCCGGGACAGGACTCACAGATACGCAGTATTTT.

The chain combines TRBV7-9 with TRBJ2-1; a weak D match, TRBD2 (6 bases). The CDR3 is 16 amino acids. Germline V gene data show CDR1 as SEHNR and CDR2 as FQNEAQ (reference sequence). Trimming took 4 bases from V and 0 from J, leaving 13 bases between them. For the CDR3, the DNA is TGTGCCAGCAGCTCGACCACCGGGAGCTCCTACAATGAGCAGTTCTTC. Translation: CASSSTTGSSYNEQFF.

In nucleotides, the CDR3 is TGCGCCAGCAGCCACCTGACATCGGCAAATTCACCCCTCCACTTT. The encoded protein is CASSHLTSANSPLHF. The gene calls are TRBV4-1 and TRBJ1-6; D is unclear. CDR1 and CDR2 from the germline V gene are MGHRA and YSYEKL. The CDR3 is made up of 15 amino acids. V lost 3 bases and J 7 bases, leaving 13 bases between the germline ends.